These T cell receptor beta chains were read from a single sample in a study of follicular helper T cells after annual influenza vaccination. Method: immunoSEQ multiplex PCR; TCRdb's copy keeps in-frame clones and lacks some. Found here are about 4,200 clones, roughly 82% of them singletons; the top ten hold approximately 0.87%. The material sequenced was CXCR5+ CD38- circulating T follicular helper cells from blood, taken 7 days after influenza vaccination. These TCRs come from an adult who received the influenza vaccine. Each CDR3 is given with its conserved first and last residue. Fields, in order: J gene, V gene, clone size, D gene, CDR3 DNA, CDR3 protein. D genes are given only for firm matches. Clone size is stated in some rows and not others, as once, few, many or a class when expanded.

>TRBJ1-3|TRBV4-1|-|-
TGCGCCAGCAGCCAAGATATGCCAGGGGTGACAAACACCATATATTTT
CASSQDMPGVTNTIYF
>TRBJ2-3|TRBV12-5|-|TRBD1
TGTGCTAGTGGACAGGGGGCCACAGATACGCAGTATTTT
CASGQGATDTQYF
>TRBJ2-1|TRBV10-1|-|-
TGCGCCAGCAGCTCGGGATGGAGCTCCTACAATGAGCAGTTCTTC
CASSSGWSSYNEQFF
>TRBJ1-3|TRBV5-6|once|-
TGTGCCAGCAGAAACATGGACTCTGGAAACACCATATATTTT
CASRNMDSGNTIYF
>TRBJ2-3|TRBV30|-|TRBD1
TGTGCCTGGAGGGGACAGGCATTAAGCACAGATACGCAGTATTTT
CAWRGQALSTDTQYF
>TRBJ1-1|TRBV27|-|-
TGTGCCAGCAGCACCCAGGGGAGCACTGAAGCTTTCTTT
CASSTQGSTEAFF
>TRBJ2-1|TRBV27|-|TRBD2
TGTGCCAGCAGTTTGGGAGGTGGCGGGAGGGCCAATGAGCAGTTCTTC
CASSLGGGGRANEQFF
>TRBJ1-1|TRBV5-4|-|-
TGTGCCAGCAGCTTTTCGAGAGCCGGAAACACTGAAGCTTTCTTT
CASSFSRAGNTEAFF
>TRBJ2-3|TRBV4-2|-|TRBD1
TGTGCCAGCAGCCAGGAAATGGGACAGGGGGGAACAGATACGCAGTATTTT
CASSQEMGQGGTDTQYF
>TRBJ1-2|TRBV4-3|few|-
TGCGCCAGCAGCCAAGATCCGGCGGGGTTAGGAGGCTACACCTTC
CASSQDPAGLGGYTF
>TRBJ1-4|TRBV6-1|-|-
TGTGCCAGCAGTGTTCTTCGGGACAATAATGAAAAACTGTTTTTT
CASSVLRDNNEKLFF
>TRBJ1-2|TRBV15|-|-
TGTGCCACCCGGCAGGGCATGAACTATGGCTACACCTTC
CATRQGMNYGYTF
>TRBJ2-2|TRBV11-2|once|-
TGTGCCAGCAGCTTAGATCGCGCAGGCGGGGAGCTGTTTTTT
CASSLDRAGGELFF
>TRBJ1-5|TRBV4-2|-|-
TGTGCCAGCAGCCAAGACGGGGGCAGGAGCAATCAGCCCCAGCATTTT
CASSQDGGRSNQPQHF
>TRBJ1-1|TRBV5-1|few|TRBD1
TGCGCCAGCAGCGCGCGGACAGGGCCGAACACTGAAGCTTTCTTT
CASSARTGPNTEAFF
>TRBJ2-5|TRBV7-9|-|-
TGTGCCAGCACCACTGGAGAGACCCAGTACTTC
CASTTGETQYF
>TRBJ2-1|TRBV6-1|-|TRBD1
TGTGCCAGCAGGGAACAGGGGGGTACAGTCCGGGATGAGCAGTTCTTC
CASREQGGTVRDEQFF